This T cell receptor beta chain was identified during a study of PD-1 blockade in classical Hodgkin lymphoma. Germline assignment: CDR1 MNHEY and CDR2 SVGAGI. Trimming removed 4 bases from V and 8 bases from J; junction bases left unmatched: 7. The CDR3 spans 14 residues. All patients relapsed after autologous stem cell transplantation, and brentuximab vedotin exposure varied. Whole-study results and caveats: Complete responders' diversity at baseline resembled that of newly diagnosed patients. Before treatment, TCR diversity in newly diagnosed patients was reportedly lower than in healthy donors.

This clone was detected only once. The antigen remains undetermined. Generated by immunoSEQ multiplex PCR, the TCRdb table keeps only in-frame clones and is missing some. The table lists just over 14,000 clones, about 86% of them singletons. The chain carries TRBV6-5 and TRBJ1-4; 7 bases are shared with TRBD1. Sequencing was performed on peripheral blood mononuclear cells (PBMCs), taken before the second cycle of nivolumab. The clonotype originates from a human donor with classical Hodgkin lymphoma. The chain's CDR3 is CASSFSGTAEKLFF. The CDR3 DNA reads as TGTGCCAGCAGTTTTTCCGGGACAGCCGAAAAACTGTTTTTT.